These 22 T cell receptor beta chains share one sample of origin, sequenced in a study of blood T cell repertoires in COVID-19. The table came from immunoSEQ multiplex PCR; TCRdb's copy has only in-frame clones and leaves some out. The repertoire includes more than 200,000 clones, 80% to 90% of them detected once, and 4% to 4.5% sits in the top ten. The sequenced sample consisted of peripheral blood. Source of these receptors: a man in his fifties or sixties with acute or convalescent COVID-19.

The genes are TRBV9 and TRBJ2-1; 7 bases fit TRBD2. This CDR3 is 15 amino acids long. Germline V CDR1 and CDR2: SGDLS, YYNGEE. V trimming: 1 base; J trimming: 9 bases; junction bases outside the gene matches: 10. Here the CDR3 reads CASSVSASGLGEQFF. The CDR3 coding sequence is TGTGCCAGCAGCGTATCGGCTAGCGGCCTGGGTGAGCAGTTCTTC. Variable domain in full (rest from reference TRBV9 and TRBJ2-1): DSGVTQTPKHLITATGQRVTLRCSPRSGDLSVYWYQQSLDQGLQFLIQYYNGEERAKGNILERFSAQQFPDLHSELNLSSLELGDSALYFCASSVSASGLGEQFFGPGTRLTVL.

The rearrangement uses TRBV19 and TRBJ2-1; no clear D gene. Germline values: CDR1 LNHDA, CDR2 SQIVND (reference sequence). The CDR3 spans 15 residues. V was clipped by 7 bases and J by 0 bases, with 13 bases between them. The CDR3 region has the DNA TGTGCCAGTACCTCTTCGGGTGGCTCCTACAATGAGCAGTTCTTC. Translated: CASTSSGGSYNEQFF.

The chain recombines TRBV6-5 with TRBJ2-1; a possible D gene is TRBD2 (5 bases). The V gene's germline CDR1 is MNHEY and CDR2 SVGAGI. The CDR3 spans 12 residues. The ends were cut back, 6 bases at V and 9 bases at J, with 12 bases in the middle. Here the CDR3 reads CASRVIEGEQFF. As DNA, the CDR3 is TGTGCCAGCAGAGTCATTGAGGGTGAGCAGTTCTTC.

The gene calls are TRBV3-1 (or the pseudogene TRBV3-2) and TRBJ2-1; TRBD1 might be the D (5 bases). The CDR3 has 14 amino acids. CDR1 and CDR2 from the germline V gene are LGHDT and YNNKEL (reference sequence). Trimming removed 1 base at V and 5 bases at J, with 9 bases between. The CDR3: CASSQVTANNEQFF. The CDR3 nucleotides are TGTGCCAGCAGCCAAGTGACAGCCAACAATGAGCAGTTCTTC.

CDR3 nucleotide sequence: TGTGCCAGCTCACCCCGCTCCCCCCGGGACAGCTCCTACGAGCAGTACTTC. Translating it yields CASSPRSPRDSSYEQYF. This rearrangement joins TRBV18 to TRBJ2-7; 7 bases align to TRBD1. J was trimmed by 0 bases and V by 3 bases; bases with no gene match: 11. The germline CDR1 and CDR2 sequences are KGHSH and LQKENI. The CDR3 has 17 amino acids.

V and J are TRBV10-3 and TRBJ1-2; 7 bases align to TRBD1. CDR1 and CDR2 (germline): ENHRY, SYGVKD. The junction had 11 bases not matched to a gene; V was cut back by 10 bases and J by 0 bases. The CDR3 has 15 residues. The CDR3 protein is CATADRPSTNYGYTF. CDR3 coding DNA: TGTGCCACCGCGGACAGGCCTAGCACTAACTATGGCTACACCTTC.

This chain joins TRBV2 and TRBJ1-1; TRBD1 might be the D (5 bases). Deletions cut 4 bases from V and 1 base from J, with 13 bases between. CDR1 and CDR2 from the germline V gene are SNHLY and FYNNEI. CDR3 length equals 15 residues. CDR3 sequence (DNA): TGTGCCAGCAGTGGGGGCGCCATGCGGAACACTGAAGCTTTCTTT. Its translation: CASSGGAMRNTEAFF.

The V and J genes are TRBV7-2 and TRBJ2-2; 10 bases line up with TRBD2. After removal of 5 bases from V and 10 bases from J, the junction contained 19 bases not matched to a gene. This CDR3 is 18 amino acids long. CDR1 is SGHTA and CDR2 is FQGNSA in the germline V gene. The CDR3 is CASSARRTSGSTREELFF. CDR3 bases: TGTGCCAGCAGCGCCCGAAGGACTAGCGGAAGCACAAGGGAGGAGCTGTTTTTT.

The CDR3 DNA reads TGTGCCAGCAGCCCGAGGGAGGGCCTTAACTATGGCTACACCTTC. Protein: CASSPREGLNYGYTF. This chain uses TRBV7-2 with TRBJ1-2; no firm D call. This CDR3 has 15 residues. Germline-derived CDR1 and CDR2 are SGHTA and FQGNSA. Trimming stripped 5 bases from V and 1 base from J, with 14 bases between.

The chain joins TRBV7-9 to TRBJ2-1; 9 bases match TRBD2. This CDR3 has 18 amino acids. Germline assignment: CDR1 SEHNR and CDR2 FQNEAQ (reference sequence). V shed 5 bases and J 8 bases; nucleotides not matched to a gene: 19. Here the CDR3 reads CASSGAGTSSRVNDEQFF. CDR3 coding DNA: TGTGCCAGCAGCGGGGCCGGGACTAGCTCTAGGGTTAACGATGAGCAGTTCTTC.

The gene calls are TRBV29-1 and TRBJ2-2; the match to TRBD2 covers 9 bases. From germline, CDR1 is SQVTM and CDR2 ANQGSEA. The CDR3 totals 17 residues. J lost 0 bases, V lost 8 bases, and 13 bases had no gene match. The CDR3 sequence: CSPRGSGGLANTGELFF. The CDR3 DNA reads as TGCAGCCCGCGGGGTAGCGGGGGCCTTGCGAACACCGGGGAGCTGTTTTTT.

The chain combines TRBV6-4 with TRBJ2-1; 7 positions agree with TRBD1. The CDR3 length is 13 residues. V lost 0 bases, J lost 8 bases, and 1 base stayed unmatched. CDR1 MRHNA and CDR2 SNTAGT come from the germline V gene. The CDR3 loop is CASSDSGQYEQFF. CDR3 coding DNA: TGTGCCAGCAGTGACTCGGGACAGTATGAGCAGTTCTTC.

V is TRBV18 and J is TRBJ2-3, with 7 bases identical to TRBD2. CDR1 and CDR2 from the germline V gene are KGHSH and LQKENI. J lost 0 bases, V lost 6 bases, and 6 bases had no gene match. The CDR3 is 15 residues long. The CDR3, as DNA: TGTGCCAGCTCCACAAGCGGGGCAAGCACAGATACGCAGTATTTT. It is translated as CASSTSGASTDTQYF.

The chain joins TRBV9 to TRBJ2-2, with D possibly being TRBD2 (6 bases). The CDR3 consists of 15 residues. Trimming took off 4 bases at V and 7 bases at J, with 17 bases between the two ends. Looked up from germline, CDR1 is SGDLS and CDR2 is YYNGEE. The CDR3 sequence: CASSLLWGVDGELFF. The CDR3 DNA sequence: TGTGCCAGCAGCCTCCTTTGGGGGGTCGACGGGGAGCTGTTTTTT.

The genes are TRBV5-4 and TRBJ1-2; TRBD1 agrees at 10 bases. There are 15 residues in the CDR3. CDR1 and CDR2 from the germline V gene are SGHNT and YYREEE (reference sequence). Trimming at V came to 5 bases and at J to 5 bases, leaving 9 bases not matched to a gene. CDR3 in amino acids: CASRNVRTGGYGYTF. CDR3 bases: TGTGCCAGCAGAAATGTGAGGACAGGGGGATATGGCTACACCTTC.

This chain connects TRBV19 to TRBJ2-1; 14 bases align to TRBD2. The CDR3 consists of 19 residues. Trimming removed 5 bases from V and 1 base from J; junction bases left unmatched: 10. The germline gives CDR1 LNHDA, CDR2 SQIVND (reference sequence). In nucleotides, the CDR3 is TGTGCCAGTAGTTCTCCGGGACTAGCGGGGGCAGGGTCCTACAATGAGCAGTTCTTC. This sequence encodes CASSSPGLAGAGSYNEQFF.

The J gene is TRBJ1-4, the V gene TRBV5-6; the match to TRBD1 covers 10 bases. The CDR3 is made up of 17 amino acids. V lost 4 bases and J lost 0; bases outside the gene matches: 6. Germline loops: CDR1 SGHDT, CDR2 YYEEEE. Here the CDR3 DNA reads TGTGCCAGCAGCAAATTGACAGGGGGCGCAACTAATGAAAAACTGTTTTTT. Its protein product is CASSKLTGGATNEKLFF.

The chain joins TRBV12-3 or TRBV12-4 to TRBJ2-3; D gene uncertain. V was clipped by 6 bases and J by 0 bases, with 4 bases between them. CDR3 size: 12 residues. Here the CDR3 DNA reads TGTGCCAGCAGAACTAGCACAGATACGCAGTATTTT. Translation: CASRTSTDTQYF.

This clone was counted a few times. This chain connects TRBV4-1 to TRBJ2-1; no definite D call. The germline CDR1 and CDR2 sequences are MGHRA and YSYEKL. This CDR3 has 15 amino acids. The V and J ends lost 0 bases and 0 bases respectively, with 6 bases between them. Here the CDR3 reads CASSQDLSSYNEQFF. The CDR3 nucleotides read TGCGCCAGCAGCCAAGACTTGAGCTCCTACAATGAGCAGTTCTTC.

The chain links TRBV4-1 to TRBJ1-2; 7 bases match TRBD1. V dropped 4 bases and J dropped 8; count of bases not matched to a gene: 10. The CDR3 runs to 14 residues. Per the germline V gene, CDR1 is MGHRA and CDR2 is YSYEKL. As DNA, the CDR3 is TGCGCCAGCAGCCGCCCATCCCGGGACAGCGGCTACACCTTC. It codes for CASSRPSRDSGYTF.

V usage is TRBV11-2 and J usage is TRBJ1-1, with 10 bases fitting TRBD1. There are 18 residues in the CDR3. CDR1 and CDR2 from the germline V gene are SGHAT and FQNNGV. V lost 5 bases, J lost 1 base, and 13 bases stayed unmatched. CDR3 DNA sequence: TGTGCCAGCAGCCGGGGGGTAGGGACAGGGGTCCAGAACACTGAAGCTTTCTTT. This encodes CASSRGVGTGVQNTEAFF.

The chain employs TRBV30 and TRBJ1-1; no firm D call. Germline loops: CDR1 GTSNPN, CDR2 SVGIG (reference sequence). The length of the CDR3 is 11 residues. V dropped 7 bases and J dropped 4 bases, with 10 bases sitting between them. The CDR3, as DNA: TGTGCCTTACAGAAGTTCACTGAAGCTTTCTTT. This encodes CALQKFTEAFF.